This T cell receptor (beta chain) was sequenced for a study of molecular identifiers for immune sequencing clone quantification. Study-level information: Within a replicate experiment, RNA obtained from either roughly 20,000 or 100,000 naive CD8 cells was divided into five aliquots, and four of those aliquots were then sequenced.

In the sort, naive CD8 T cells were defined as CD8+CD4-CCR7+CD45RA+. The CDR3 has 16 amino acids. Trimming took off 6 bases at V and 1 base at J, with 15 bases between the two ends. Germline CDR1 is MRHNA and CDR2 is SNTAGT. A single record per CDR3 protein comes from TCRdb applying MiXCR to the PCR reads. The sample records over 300,000 distinct CDR3 sequences, roughly 24% being singletons. Source material: naive CD8+ T cells from blood, with Jurkat cell RNA spiked in. This sample's subset: FACS-sorted CD8+CD4-CCR7+CD45RA+ naive T cells. This receptor was obtained from a human donor in good health. Some libraries in this study had Jurkat cell RNA spiked in. The genes are TRBV6-4 and TRBJ2-2, with D tentatively TRBD1 or TRBD2 (5 bases each). The CDR3 nucleotides read TGTGCCAGCAGCGCCGTTGGGACGCGGAACACCGGGGAGCTGTTTTTT. Translated: CASSAVGTRNTGELFF.